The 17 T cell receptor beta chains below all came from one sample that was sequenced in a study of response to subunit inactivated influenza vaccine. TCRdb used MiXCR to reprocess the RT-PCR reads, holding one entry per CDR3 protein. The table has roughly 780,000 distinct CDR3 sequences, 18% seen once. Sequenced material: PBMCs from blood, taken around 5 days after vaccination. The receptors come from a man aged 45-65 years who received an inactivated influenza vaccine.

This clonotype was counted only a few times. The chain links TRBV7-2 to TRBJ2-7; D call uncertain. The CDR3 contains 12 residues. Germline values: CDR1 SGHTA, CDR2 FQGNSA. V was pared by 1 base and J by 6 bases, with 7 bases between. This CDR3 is CASSLDSGEQYF. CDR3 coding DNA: TGTGCCAGCAGCTTAGACTCCGGCGAGCAGTACTTC.

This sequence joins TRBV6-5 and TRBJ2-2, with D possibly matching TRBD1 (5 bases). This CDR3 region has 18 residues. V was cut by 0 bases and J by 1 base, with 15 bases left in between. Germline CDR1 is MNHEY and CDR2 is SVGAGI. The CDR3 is CASSYSITQGMNTGELFF. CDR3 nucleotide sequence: TGTGCCAGCAGTTACTCGATCACGCAGGGAATGAACACCGGGGAGCTGTTTTTT.

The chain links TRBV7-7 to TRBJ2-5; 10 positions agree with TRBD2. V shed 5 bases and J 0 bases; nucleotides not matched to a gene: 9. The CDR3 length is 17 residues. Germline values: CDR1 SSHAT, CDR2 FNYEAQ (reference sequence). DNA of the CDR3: TGTGCCAGCAGCCACCGAATTAGCGGGAGGAACCAAGAGACCCAGTACTTC. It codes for CASSHRISGRNQETQYF.

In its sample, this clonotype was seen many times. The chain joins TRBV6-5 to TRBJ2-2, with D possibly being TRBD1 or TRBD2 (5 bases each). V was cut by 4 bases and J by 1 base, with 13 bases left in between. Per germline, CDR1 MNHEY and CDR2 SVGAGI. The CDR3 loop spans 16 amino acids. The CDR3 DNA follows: TGTGCCAGCAGTTCCCAGTGGGACGGGAACACCGGGGAGCTGTTTTTT. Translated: CASSSQWDGNTGELFF.

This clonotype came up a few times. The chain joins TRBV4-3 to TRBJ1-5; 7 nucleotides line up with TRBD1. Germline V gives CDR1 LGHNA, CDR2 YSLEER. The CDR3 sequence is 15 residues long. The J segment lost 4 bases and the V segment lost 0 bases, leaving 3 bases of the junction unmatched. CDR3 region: CASSQDNRGNQPQHF. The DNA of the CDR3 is TGCGCCAGCAGCCAAGATAACAGGGGTAATCAGCCCCAGCATTTT.

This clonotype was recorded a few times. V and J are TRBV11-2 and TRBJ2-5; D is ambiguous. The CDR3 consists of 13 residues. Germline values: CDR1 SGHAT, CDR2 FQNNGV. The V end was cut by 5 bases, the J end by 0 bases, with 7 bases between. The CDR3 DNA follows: TGTGCCAGCAGCGTGACGGACCAAGAGACCCAGTACTTC. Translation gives CASSVTDQETQYF.

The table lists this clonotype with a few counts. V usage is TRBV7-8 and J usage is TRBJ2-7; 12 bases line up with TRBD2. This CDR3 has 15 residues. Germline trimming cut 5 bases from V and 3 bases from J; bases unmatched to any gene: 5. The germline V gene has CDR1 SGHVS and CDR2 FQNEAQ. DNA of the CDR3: TGTGCCAGCAGCGAACGACTAGCGGGGGACTACGAGCAGTACTTC. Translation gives CASSERLAGDYEQYF.

CDR3 sequence reads: CASSAGRGANTGELFF. In nucleotides, the CDR3 is TGTGCCAGCAGCGCCGGACGGGGGGCTAACACCGGGGAGCTGTTTTTT. The rearrangement uses TRBV9 and TRBJ2-2; D is perhaps TRBD2 (7 bases). Germline lookup yields CDR1 SGDLS and CDR2 YYNGEE. This CDR3 has 16 amino acids. V was shortened by 3 bases and J by 2 bases, with 14 bases between the two germline ends.

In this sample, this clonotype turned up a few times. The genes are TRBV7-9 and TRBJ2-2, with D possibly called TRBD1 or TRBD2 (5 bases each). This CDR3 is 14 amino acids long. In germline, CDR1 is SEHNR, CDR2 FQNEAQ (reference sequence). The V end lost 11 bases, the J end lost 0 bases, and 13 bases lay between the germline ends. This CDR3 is CALEGRANTGELFF. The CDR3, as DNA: TGTGCCTTAGAGGGCAGGGCGAACACCGGGGAGCTGTTTTTT.

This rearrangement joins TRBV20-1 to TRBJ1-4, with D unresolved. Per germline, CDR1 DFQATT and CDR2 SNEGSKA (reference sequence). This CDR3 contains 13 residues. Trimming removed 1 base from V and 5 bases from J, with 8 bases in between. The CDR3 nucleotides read TGCAGTGCTAGAGGGCTGGAAAATGAAAAACTGTTTTTT. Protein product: CSARGLENEKLFF.

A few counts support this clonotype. The CDR3 protein is CASKTGTGELFF. CDR3 nucleotides: TGTGCCAGCAAGACTGGGACCGGGGAGCTGTTTTTT. The rearrangement links TRBV10-3 to TRBJ2-2, with unresolved D. The V gene lost 10 bases and the J gene lost 5 bases, with 11 bases spanning the gap. Germline loops: CDR1 ENHRY, CDR2 SYGVKD. There are 12 residues in the CDR3.

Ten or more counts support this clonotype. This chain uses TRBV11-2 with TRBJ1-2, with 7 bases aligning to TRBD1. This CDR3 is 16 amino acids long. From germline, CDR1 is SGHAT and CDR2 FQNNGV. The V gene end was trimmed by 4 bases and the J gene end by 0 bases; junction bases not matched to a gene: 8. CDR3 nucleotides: TGTGCCAGCAGCTCCCTCCGGGACAGACCTAACTATGGCTACACCTTC. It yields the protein CASSSLRDRPNYGYTF.

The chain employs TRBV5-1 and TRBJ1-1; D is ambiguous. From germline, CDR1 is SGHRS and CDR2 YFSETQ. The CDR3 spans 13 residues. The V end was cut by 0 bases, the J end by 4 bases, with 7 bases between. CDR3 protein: CASSLVDLTEAFF. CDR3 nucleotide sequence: TGCGCCAGCAGCTTGGTGGACCTCACTGAAGCTTTCTTT.

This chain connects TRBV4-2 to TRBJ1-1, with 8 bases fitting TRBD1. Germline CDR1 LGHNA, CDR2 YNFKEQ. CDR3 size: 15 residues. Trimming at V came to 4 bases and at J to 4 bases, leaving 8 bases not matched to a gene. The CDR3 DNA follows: TGTGCCAGCAGCCTCACCCAGGGGGCCCGCACTGAAGCTTTCTTT. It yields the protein CASSLTQGARTEAFF.

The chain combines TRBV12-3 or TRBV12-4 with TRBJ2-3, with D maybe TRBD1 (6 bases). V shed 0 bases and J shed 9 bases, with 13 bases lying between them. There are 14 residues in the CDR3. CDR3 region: CASSLARTQGTQYF. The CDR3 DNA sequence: TGTGCCAGCAGTTTAGCGAGGACTCAGGGGACGCAGTATTTT.

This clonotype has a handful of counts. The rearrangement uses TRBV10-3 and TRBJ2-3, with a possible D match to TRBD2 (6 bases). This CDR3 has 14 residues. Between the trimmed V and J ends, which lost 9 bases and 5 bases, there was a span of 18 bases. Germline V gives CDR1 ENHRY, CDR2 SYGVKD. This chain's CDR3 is CAMRLEQSVDTQYF. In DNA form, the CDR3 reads TGTGCCATGCGACTAGAGCAGAGTGTAGATACGCAGTATTTT.

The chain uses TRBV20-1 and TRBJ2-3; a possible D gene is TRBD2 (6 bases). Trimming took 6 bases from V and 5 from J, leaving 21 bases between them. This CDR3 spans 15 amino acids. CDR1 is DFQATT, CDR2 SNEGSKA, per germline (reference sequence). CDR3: CSASWVRVEGDTQYF. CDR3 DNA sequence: TGCAGTGCCAGTTGGGTTCGGGTGGAGGGAGATACGCAGTATTTT.